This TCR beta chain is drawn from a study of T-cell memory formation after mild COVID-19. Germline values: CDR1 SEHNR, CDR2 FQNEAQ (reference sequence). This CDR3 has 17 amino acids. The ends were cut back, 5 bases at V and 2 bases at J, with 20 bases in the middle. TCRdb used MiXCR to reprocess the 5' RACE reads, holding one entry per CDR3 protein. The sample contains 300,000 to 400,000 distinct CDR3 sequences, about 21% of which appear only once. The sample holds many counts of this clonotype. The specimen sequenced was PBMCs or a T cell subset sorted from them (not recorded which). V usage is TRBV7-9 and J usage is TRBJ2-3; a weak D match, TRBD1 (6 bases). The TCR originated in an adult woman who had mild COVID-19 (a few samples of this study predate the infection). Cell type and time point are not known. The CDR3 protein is CASSTSSGTLPTDTQYF. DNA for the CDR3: TGTGCCAGCAGCACATCTTCCGGGACACTGCCCACAGATACGCAGTATTTT.